These 21 T cell receptor beta chains share one sample of origin, sequenced in a study of PD-1 blockade in classical Hodgkin lymphoma. All patients relapsed after autologous stem cell transplantation, and brentuximab vedotin exposure varied. Assay: immunoSEQ multiplex PCR; the TCRdb copy retains only in-frame clones and omits some. Among around 45,000 clones listed, approximately 91% were seen once. This specimen was peripheral blood mononuclear cells (PBMCs), taken at baseline. The source of these receptors is a human donor with classical Hodgkin lymphoma.

This chain connects TRBV9 to TRBJ1-1, with 7 bases aligning to TRBD1. The CDR3 is 15 residues long. Germline CDR1 reads SGDLS; CDR2 reads YYNGEE. V shed 4 bases, J shed 1 base, and the junction held 7 bases outside the gene matches. CDR3 residues: CASSKPTGPNTEAFF. As DNA, the CDR3 is TGTGCCAGCAGCAAACCGACAGGGCCGAACACTGAAGCTTTCTTT.

The gene calls are TRBV10-3 and TRBJ2-2; TRBD2 matches 9 bases. The CDR3 contains 14 residues. V lost 6 bases to trimming and J lost 4 bases; unmatched junction nucleotides: 3. The germline V gene encodes CDR1 ENHRY and CDR2 SYGVKD. CDR3 sequence (DNA): TGTGCCATCAGGACTAGCGGTTTCACCGGGGAGCTGTTTTTT. As protein: CAIRTSGFTGELFF.

The chain uses TRBV2 and TRBJ2-5, with 11 bases that match TRBD1. In germline, CDR1 is SNHLY, CDR2 FYNNEI. This CDR3 contains 15 residues. J was trimmed by 5 bases and V by 6 bases; bases with no gene match: 8. CDR3 in amino acids: CASSVGQGAGETQYF. CDR3 nucleotides: TGTGCCAGCAGCGTCGGACAGGGGGCGGGGGAGACCCAGTACTTC.

This chain uses TRBV29-1 with TRBJ2-7; 9 bases fit TRBD2. Germline values: CDR1 SQVTM, CDR2 ANQGSEA. Unmatched junction bases numbered 5, after V lost 3 bases and J lost 2 bases. The CDR3 sequence is 14 residues long. The CDR3 loop is CSVEPGGGAYEQYF. The CDR3 bases are TGCAGCGTTGAGCCTGGCGGGGGGGCCTACGAGCAGTACTTC.

The chain is built from TRBV11-1 and TRBJ2-3, with D possibly TRBD2 on 6 matching bases. The CDR3 has 14 residues. The V end lost 5 bases, the J end lost 2 bases, and 11 bases lay between the germline ends. Germline CDR1 reads SGHAT; CDR2 reads FQDESV (reference sequence). CDR3 residues: CASSTRGPTDTQYF. The CDR3 DNA reads as TGTGCCAGCAGCACGCGGGGTCCCACAGATACGCAGTATTTT.

The rearrangement uses TRBV4-1 and TRBJ2-3; 9 nucleotides match TRBD1. J was trimmed by 4 bases and V by 3 bases; bases with no gene match: 11. This CDR3 comprises 17 residues. From germline, CDR1 is MGHRA and CDR2 YSYEKL. The CDR3 region is CASSHIRTGDLADTQYF. The CDR3 DNA follows: TGCGCCAGCAGCCATATAAGGACAGGGGATTTGGCAGATACGCAGTATTTT.

The chain employs TRBV5-1 and TRBJ2-5; unclear D gene. The V gene's germline CDR1 is SGHRS and CDR2 YFSETQ. Trimming stripped 0 bases from V and 5 bases from J, with 5 bases between. The CDR3 runs 12 residues. This CDR3 reads CASSLVRETQYF. The CDR3 region has the DNA TGCGCCAGCAGCTTGGTTAGGGAGACCCAGTACTTC.

The chain links TRBV6-1 to TRBJ2-7; D is unclear. In germline, CDR1 is MNHNS, CDR2 SASEGT. The CDR3 is 14 amino acids. V was pared by 7 bases and J by 0 bases, with 13 bases between. CDR3 nucleotides: TGTGCCAGCAATCAATGGGGTCTCTCCTACGAGCAGTACTTC. Amino acids: CASNQWGLSYEQYF.

V is TRBV7-8 and J is TRBJ2-3; 7 bases fit TRBD2. The CDR3 spans 18 residues. V was clipped by 2 bases and J by 0 bases; unmatched bases: 11. The germline V gene encodes CDR1 SGHVS and CDR2 FQNEAQ. The CDR3 DNA reads TGTGCCAGCAGCTTACTGCGGGGGTGGAATCCTAGCACAGATACGCAGTATTTT. It specifies CASSLLRGWNPSTDTQYF.

A single count supports this clone. V is TRBV7-9 and J is TRBJ2-3, with a possible D match to TRBD1 (6 bases). This CDR3 has 16 amino acids. Trimming stripped 4 bases from V and 1 base from J, with 15 bases between. Germline CDR1 and CDR2: SEHNR and FQNEAQ (reference sequence). The CDR3 nucleotides are TGTGCCAGCAGCTATTTGGCAGGGGCTCGCACAGATACGCAGTATTTT. Translated, it gives CASSYLAGARTDTQYF.

The chain joins TRBV7-3 to TRBJ1-2; possible D gene TRBD1, 6 bases. Trimming took off 2 bases at V and 3 bases at J, with 13 bases between the two ends. Germline V CDR1 and CDR2: SGHTA, FQGTGA. This CDR3 has 15 residues. The CDR3 region is CASSLQGPPDYGYTF. CDR3 in DNA: TGTGCCAGCAGCTTACAGGGGCCCCCTGACTATGGCTACACCTTC.

J is TRBJ2-2 and V is TRBV4-1; 7 positions match TRBD1. With 3 bases clipped from V and 6 bases from J, the junction kept 7 bases outside the gene matches. Germline V CDR1 and CDR2: MGHRA, YSYEKL. This CDR3 has 15 residues. The CDR3: CASSQAGTDPGELFF. The DNA for the CDR3 is TGCGCCAGCAGCCAGGCCGGGACAGACCCCGGGGAGCTGTTTTTT.

The J gene is TRBJ1-1, the V gene TRBV5-5; D is uncertain. The ends were cut back, 0 bases at V and 0 bases at J, with 12 bases in the middle. This CDR3 contains 16 residues. Germline lookup yields CDR1 SGHKS and CDR2 YYEKEE (reference sequence). The CDR3 region has the DNA TGTGCCAGCAGCTTGGAGCAGGCCGTACTGAACACTGAAGCTTTCTTT. This encodes CASSLEQAVLNTEAFF.

The CDR3 protein is CASCIPGTASYEQYF. The CDR3 nucleotides read TGTGCCAGCTGCATACCCGGGACAGCCTCCTACGAGCAGTACTTC. J is TRBJ2-7 and V is TRBV5-8; 7 bases match TRBD1. The CDR3 is 15 amino acids. V was pared by 7 bases and J by 0 bases, with 10 bases of the junction left unmatched. CDR1 SGHTS and CDR2 YDEGEE come from the germline V gene. The whole variable domain, remainder taken from reference TRBV5-8 and TRBJ2-7, is EAGVTQSPTHLIKTRGQQATLRCSPISGHTSVYWYQQALGLGLQFLLWYDEGEERNRGNFPPRFSGRQFPNYSSELNVNALELEDSALYLCASCIPGTASYEQYFGPGTRLTVT.

The chain combines TRBV5-4 with TRBJ2-7, with D perhaps TRBD1 (6 bases). Trimming took off 2 bases at V and 2 bases at J, with 11 bases between the two ends. This CDR3 contains 14 residues. Germline loops: CDR1 SGHNT, CDR2 YYREEE (reference sequence). The CDR3 nucleotides read TGTGCCAGCAGCTTAAGGACAGAAACCTACGAGCAGTACTTC. Its translation is CASSLRTETYEQYF.

This chain links TRBV5-1 with TRBJ1-6; 7 bases agree with TRBD1. J gave up 6 bases and V 0 bases, and 12 bases lay outside the gene matches. Germline CDR1 SGHRS, CDR2 YFSETQ. The CDR3 is 18 amino acids. CDR3 nucleotides: TGCGCCAGCAGCTTGGTCGGTTCTACAGGGGATATTAATTCACCCCTCCACTTT. Amino acid sequence: CASSLVGSTGDINSPLHF.

The rearrangement links TRBV5-1 to TRBJ2-2, with D perhaps TRBD2 (5 bases). V was cut by 5 bases and J by 6 bases, with 8 bases left in between. The CDR3 contains 12 residues. Germline CDR1 and CDR2: SGHRS and YFSETQ. The CDR3 is CASRGEAGELFF. The CDR3 DNA is TGCGCCAGCAGGGGAGAGGCCGGGGAGCTGTTTTTT.

V usage is TRBV4-2 and J usage is TRBJ2-1, with TRBD2 matching 9 bases. The CDR3 is made up of 16 amino acids. The germline CDR1 and CDR2 sequences are LGHNA and YNFKEQ. Trimming at V came to 4 bases and at J to 7 bases, leaving 11 bases not matched to a gene. Here the CDR3 DNA reads TGTGCCAGCAGCCGAGTCTTGGCGGGGGGGCAAAATGAGCAGTTCTTC. This encodes CASSRVLAGGQNEQFF.

V is TRBV21-1 and J is TRBJ2-7; the DNA was not compared with TRBD2, the D call given in the table. TRBV21-1 is shown as a pseudogene. This CDR3 is built from 20 residues. The CDR3: CASSKATRSLAGEVSYEQYF. In DNA, the CDR3 is TGTGCCAGCAGCAAAGCAACGAGGAGTTTAGCGGGAGAGGTCTCCTACGAGCAGTACTTC.

The CDR3 nucleotides read TGTGCCAGCAGCTTAGGACAGGTCGGCACTGAAGCTTTCTTT. As protein: CASSLGQVGTEAFF. The rearrangement uses TRBV7-6 and TRBJ1-1; D is possibly TRBD1 (6 bases). The germline gives CDR1 SGHVS, CDR2 FNYEAQ. The CDR3 sequence is 14 residues long. Trimming took 1 base from V and 4 from J, leaving 10 bases between them.

V is TRBV9 and J is TRBJ2-6; D not certain. The CDR3 length is 14 residues. V was cut by 0 bases and J by 4 bases, with 5 bases left in between. Germline lookup yields CDR1 SGDLS and CDR2 YYNGEE. The CDR3 DNA is TGTGCCAGCAGCGTAGCACCCGGGGCCAACGTCCTGACTTTC. Translated: CASSVAPGANVLTF.